These T cell receptor beta chains were read from a single sample in a study of T cell responses to AZD1222 COVID-19 vaccine. Clones were read by immunoSEQ multiplex PCR, and TCRdb kept only the in-frame ones, dropping some. The table includes approximately 150,000 clones, around 89% detected once. Here the sequenced sample was peripheral blood, taken on day 0 of AZD1222 vaccination. These receptors all come from an adult in good health. CDR3s include the opening cysteine and the closing phenylalanine or tryptophan. The order of the fields is D gene, V gene, clone size, J gene, CDR3 protein, CDR3 DNA. D genes are given only for firm matches. Clone size appears in some rows only: once, few, many, or a class for an expanded clone.

D gene: -
V gene: TRBV5-1
clone size: -
J gene: TRBJ2-4
CDR3 protein: CASSSGVPKNIQYF
CDR3 DNA: TGCGCCAGCAGCTCTGGGGTCCCCAAAAACATTCAGTACTTC

D gene: TRBD1
V gene: TRBV7-3
clone size: -
J gene: TRBJ2-1
CDR3 protein: CASSDLVGTGGTNEQFF
CDR3 DNA: TGTGCCAGCAGCGACTTGGTTGGGACAGGGGGAACAAATGAGCAGTTCTTC

D gene: -
V gene: TRBV4-3
clone size: -
J gene: TRBJ2-1
CDR3 protein: CASSQGVERIRGPSYNEQFF
CDR3 DNA: TGCGCCAGCAGCCAAGGTGTGGAGCGGATTAGGGGTCCCTCCTACAATGAGCAGTTCTTC

D gene: -
V gene: TRBV18
clone size: -
J gene: TRBJ1-5
CDR3 protein: CASSRATVSNQPQHF
CDR3 DNA: TGTGCCAGCTCACGGGCGACAGTAAGCAATCAGCCCCAGCATTTT

D gene: -
V gene: TRBV28
clone size: -
J gene: TRBJ1-1
CDR3 protein: CASSLGGNTEAFF
CDR3 DNA: TGTGCCAGCAGTCTGGGAGGGAACACTGAAGCTTTCTTT

D gene: TRBD2
V gene: TRBV3-1/TRBV3-2
clone size: -
J gene: TRBJ2-1
CDR3 protein: CASSQDPTLAGGPGDEQFF
CDR3 DNA: TGTGCCAGCAGCCAAGATCCTACCCTAGCGGGAGGGCCCGGTGATGAGCAGTTCTTC

D gene: -
V gene: TRBV19
clone size: -
J gene: TRBJ1-5
CDR3 protein: CASSILSGGQPQHF
CDR3 DNA: TGTGCCAGTAGTATCCTGTCGGGGGGCCAGCCCCAGCATTTT

D gene: TRBD1
V gene: TRBV7-2
clone size: -
J gene: TRBJ1-2
CDR3 protein: CASSGQTRYGYTF
CDR3 DNA: TGTGCCAGTTCGGGACAGACCCGCTATGGCTACACCTTC

D gene: -
V gene: TRBV7-9
clone size: -
J gene: TRBJ2-3
CDR3 protein: CASRLDTDTQYF
CDR3 DNA: TGTGCCAGCAGACTCGACACAGATACGCAGTATTTT

D gene: -
V gene: TRBV28
clone size: -
J gene: TRBJ2-7
CDR3 protein: CATRDASNYEQYF
CDR3 DNA: TGTGCCACCCGGGATGCGAGTAATTACGAGCAGTACTTC

D gene: -
V gene: TRBV12-3/TRBV12-4
clone size: -
J gene: TRBJ1-1
CDR3 protein: CASSHGGYTEAFF
CDR3 DNA: TGTGCCAGCAGTCACGGAGGGTACACTGAAGCTTTCTTT

D gene: -
V gene: TRBV5-5
clone size: -
J gene: TRBJ2-3
CDR3 protein: CASSAGPTITDTQYF
CDR3 DNA: TGTGCCAGCAGCGCGGGACCGACGATCACAGATACGCAGTATTTT

D gene: TRBD1
V gene: TRBV9
clone size: -
J gene: TRBJ1-3
CDR3 protein: CASSVALQGSGNTIYF
CDR3 DNA: TGTGCCAGCAGCGTCGCACTACAGGGGTCCGGAAACACCATATATTTT

D gene: TRBD2
V gene: TRBV20-1
clone size: once
J gene: TRBJ2-3
CDR3 protein: CSASLPSGGGDTQYF
CDR3 DNA: TGCAGTGCTAGTCTTCCTAGCGGAGGAGGAGATACGCAGTATTTT

D gene: -
V gene: TRBV9
clone size: -
J gene: TRBJ1-5
CDR3 protein: CASSVGPSREPQHF
CDR3 DNA: TGTGCCAGCAGCGTAGGGCCGAGCCGGGAGCCCCAGCATTTT

D gene: -
V gene: TRBV9
clone size: -
J gene: TRBJ2-6
CDR3 protein: CASSPTLSGTSGANVLTF
CDR3 DNA: TGTGCCAGCAGCCCAACCCTCTCAGGGACCTCTGGGGCCAACGTCCTGACTTTC

D gene: -
V gene: TRBV2
clone size: -
J gene: TRBJ2-2
CDR3 protein: CASKDTFANTGELFF
CDR3 DNA: TGTGCCAGCAAAGACACCTTCGCGAACACCGGGGAGCTGTTTTTT

D gene: -
V gene: TRBV7-3
clone size: -
J gene: TRBJ2-2
CDR3 protein: CASSQVGGANTGELFF
CDR3 DNA: TGTGCCAGCAGCCAAGTCGGCGGTGCGAACACCGGGGAGCTGTTTTTT

D gene: TRBD1
V gene: TRBV7-2
clone size: -
J gene: TRBJ2-7
CDR3 protein: CASSLVGTVIYEQYF
CDR3 DNA: TGTGCCAGCAGCTTAGTCGGGACAGTGATCTACGAGCAGTACTTC

D gene: -
V gene: TRBV7-2
clone size: -
J gene: TRBJ1-2
CDR3 protein: CASSLELDGGYTF
CDR3 DNA: TGTGCCAGCAGCTTAGAGCTGGATGGTGGCTACACCTTC

D gene: -
V gene: TRBV30
clone size: -
J gene: TRBJ1-2
CDR3 protein: CAWSSFFGAAYGYTF
CDR3 DNA: TGTGCCTGGAGTTCATTCTTTGGAGCGGCATATGGCTACACCTTC

D gene: -
V gene: TRBV6-5
clone size: -
J gene: TRBJ2-7
CDR3 protein: CASSSESGDRLYEQYF
CDR3 DNA: TGTGCCAGCAGTTCAGAAAGCGGGGACAGGCTTTACGAGCAGTACTTC

D gene: -
V gene: TRBV14
clone size: -
J gene: TRBJ1-1
CDR3 protein: CASSQIAGSVAFF
CDR3 DNA: TGTGCCAGCAGCCAAATAGCTGGGAGTGTGGCTTTCTTT

D gene: TRBD1
V gene: TRBV6-6
clone size: -
J gene: TRBJ1-5
CDR3 protein: CASSPRQGAADQPQHF
CDR3 DNA: TGTGCCAGCAGCCCAAGACAGGGGGCGGCGGATCAGCCCCAGCATTTT

D gene: -
V gene: TRBV5-1
clone size: -
J gene: TRBJ2-3
CDR3 protein: CASSLVGGSTDTQYF
CDR3 DNA: TGCGCCAGCAGCTTGGTAGGCGGCTCAACAGATACGCAGTATTTT

D gene: -
V gene: TRBV9
clone size: few
J gene: TRBJ2-6
CDR3 protein: CASSVGALAGANVLTF
CDR3 DNA: TGTGCCAGCAGCGTAGGGGCCCTAGCGGGGGCCAACGTCCTGACTTTC

D gene: -
V gene: TRBV4-1
clone size: -
J gene: TRBJ1-3
CDR3 protein: CASSQGAGAGNTIYF
CDR3 DNA: TGCGCCAGCAGCCAAGGAGCAGGGGCTGGAAACACCATATATTTT

D gene: -
V gene: TRBV10-3
clone size: -
J gene: TRBJ2-2
CDR3 protein: CAISGQGGRNTGELFF
CDR3 DNA: TGTGCCATCAGTGGCCAGGGGGGGCGTAACACCGGGGAGCTGTTTTTT

D gene: -
V gene: TRBV7-9
clone size: -
J gene: TRBJ2-7
CDR3 protein: CASSWTSSEQYF
CDR3 DNA: TGTGCCAGCAGCTGGACAAGTAGCGAGCAGTACTTC

D gene: TRBD1
V gene: TRBV28
clone size: -
J gene: TRBJ1-1
CDR3 protein: CASSRDSLNTEAFF
CDR3 DNA: TGTGCCAGCAGTAGGGACAGCTTGAACACTGAAGCTTTCTTT

D gene: TRBD1
V gene: TRBV13
clone size: -
J gene: TRBJ2-2
CDR3 protein: CASSLSGWQGADGELFF
CDR3 DNA: TGTGCCAGCAGCTTATCAGGGTGGCAGGGGGCCGACGGGGAGCTGTTTTTT

D gene: TRBD1
V gene: TRBV28
clone size: once
J gene: TRBJ1-2
CDR3 protein: CASSGPGGPYGYTF
CDR3 DNA: TGTGCCAGCAGTGGCCCAGGGGGTCCCTATGGCTACACCTTC

D gene: -
V gene: TRBV18
clone size: -
J gene: TRBJ1-5
CDR3 protein: CASSRQLNQPQHF
CDR3 DNA: TGTGCCAGCTCGAGACAGCTGAATCAGCCCCAGCATTTT

D gene: -
V gene: TRBV5-6
clone size: once
J gene: TRBJ1-1
CDR3 protein: CASSFRAQTTEAFF
CDR3 DNA: TGTGCCAGCAGCTTTCGTGCACAGACCACTGAAGCTTTCTTT

D gene: -
V gene: TRBV23-1
clone size: -
J gene: TRBJ2-7
CDR3 protein: CASSQFRGRGIAASTYEQYF
CDR3 DNA: TGCGCCAGCAGTCAATTTCGGGGCAGAGGAATAGCGGCCTCCACCTACGAGCAGTACTTC

D gene: TRBD1
V gene: TRBV5-8
clone size: -
J gene: TRBJ2-1
CDR3 protein: CASSLDRGPSYNEQFF
CDR3 DNA: TGTGCCAGCAGCTTGGACAGGGGGCCATCCTACAATGAGCAGTTCTTC

D gene: -
V gene: TRBV4-1
clone size: -
J gene: TRBJ1-5
CDR3 protein: CASSTTKTNQPQHF
CDR3 DNA: TGCGCCAGCAGCACGACAAAGACCAATCAGCCCCAGCATTTT

D gene: -
V gene: TRBV15
clone size: -
J gene: TRBJ1-5
CDR3 protein: CATSRVGSAEPQHF
CDR3 DNA: TGTGCCACCAGCAGAGTTGGGTCTGCGGAGCCCCAGCATTTT

D gene: -
V gene: TRBV7-3
clone size: -
J gene: TRBJ2-3
CDR3 protein: CASSPLNADTQYF
CDR3 DNA: TGTGCCAGCAGCCCACTAAACGCAGATACGCAGTATTTT

D gene: TRBD2
V gene: TRBV19
clone size: once
J gene: TRBJ2-2
CDR3 protein: CASSILAGVAGELFF
CDR3 DNA: TGTGCCAGTAGTATTCTAGCGGGAGTTGCCGGGGAGCTGTTTTTT

D gene: -
V gene: TRBV21-1
clone size: once
J gene: TRBJ2-1
CDR3 protein: CASSKVGGERVSYNEQFF
CDR3 DNA: TGTGCCAGCAGCAAAGTTGGAGGAGAGCGGGTCTCCTACAATGAGCAGTTCTTC

D gene: -
V gene: TRBV7-9
clone size: -
J gene: TRBJ2-7
CDR3 protein: CASSLDSDYEQYF
CDR3 DNA: TGTGCCAGCAGCTTAGATTCGGATTACGAGCAGTACTTC

D gene: TRBD1
V gene: TRBV5-1
clone size: -
J gene: TRBJ1-4
CDR3 protein: CASSLEGQGNEKLFF
CDR3 DNA: TGCGCCAGCAGCTTGGAGGGACAGGGTAATGAAAAACTGTTTTTT

D gene: -
V gene: TRBV25-1
clone size: -
J gene: TRBJ2-5
CDR3 protein: CASRTSGGEETQYF
CDR3 DNA: TGTGCCAGCAGGACCTCTGGGGGAGAAGAGACCCAGTACTTC

D gene: -
V gene: TRBV9
clone size: -
J gene: TRBJ2-7
CDR3 protein: CASSVASSEYYEQYF
CDR3 DNA: TGTGCCAGCAGCGTAGCATCCTCCGAATACTACGAGCAGTACTTC

D gene: -
V gene: TRBV6-2/TRBV6-3
clone size: -
J gene: TRBJ2-4
CDR3 protein: CASSGQRIQYF
CDR3 DNA: TGTGCCAGCAGCGGACAGCGTATTCAGTACTTC

D gene: TRBD2
V gene: TRBV7-9
clone size: -
J gene: TRBJ2-1
CDR3 protein: CASSFPGLEDNEQFF
CDR3 DNA: TGTGCCAGCAGCTTTCCGGGACTAGAAGACAATGAGCAGTTCTTC